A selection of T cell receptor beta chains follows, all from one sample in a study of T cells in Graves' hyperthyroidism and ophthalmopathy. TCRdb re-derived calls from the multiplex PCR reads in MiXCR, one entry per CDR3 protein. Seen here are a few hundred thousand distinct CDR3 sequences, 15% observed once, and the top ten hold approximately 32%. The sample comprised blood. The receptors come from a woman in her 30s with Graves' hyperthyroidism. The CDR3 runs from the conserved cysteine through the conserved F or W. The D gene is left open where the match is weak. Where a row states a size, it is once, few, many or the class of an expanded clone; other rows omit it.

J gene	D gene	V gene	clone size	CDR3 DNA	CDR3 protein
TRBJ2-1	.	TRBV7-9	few	TGTGCCAGCAGATTGACAGTTGAGCAGTTCTTC	CASRLTVEQFF
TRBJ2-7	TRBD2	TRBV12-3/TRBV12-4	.	TGTGCCAGCAGGCCGGGACTAGCGGGAGGAAACTACGAGCAGTACTTC	CASRPGLAGGNYEQYF
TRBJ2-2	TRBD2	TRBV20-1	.	TGCAGTGCTAGAGTCCTAGCGGGAGTCGGGGAGCTGTTTTTT	CSARVLAGVGELFF
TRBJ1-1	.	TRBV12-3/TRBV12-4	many	TGTGCCAGCAGTTGGGACGGGGGTAAGGCTGAAGCTTTCTTT	CASSWDGGKAEAFF
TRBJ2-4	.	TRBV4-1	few	TGCGCCAGCAGCCATATCGGACGGGAAAACATTCAGTACTTC	CASSHIGRENIQYF
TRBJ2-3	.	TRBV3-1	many	TGTGCCAGCAGCCAAGGATTCAGGGTTGATACGCAGTATTTT	CASSQGFRVDTQYF
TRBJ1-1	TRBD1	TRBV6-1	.	TGTGCCAGCAGTCTCACCCCCTGGGACAGGGTGAACACTGAAGCTTTCTTT	CASSLTPWDRVNTEAFF
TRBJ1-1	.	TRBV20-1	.	TGCAGTGCTGCCCCCAGAAACACTGAAGCTTTCTTT	CSAAPRNTEAFF
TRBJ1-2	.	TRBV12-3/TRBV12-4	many	TGTGCCAGCAGTACTGTACCTAACTATGGCTACACCTTC	CASSTVPNYGYTF
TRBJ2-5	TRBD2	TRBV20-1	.	TGCAGTGCATGGACTAGCGGGAGTGGTAAGACCCAGTACTTC	CSAWTSGSGKTQYF
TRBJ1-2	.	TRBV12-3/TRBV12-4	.	TGTGCCAGCAGTTTAGGGGGACCCGGCCGAGGGGGTTCTAACTATGGCTACACCTTC	CASSLGGPGRGGSNYGYTF
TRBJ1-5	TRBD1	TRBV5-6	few	TGTGCCAGCAGCTTGTGGCGACAGGGAACCCACCAGCCCCAGCATTTT	CASSLWRQGTHQPQHF
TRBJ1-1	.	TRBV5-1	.	TGCGCCAGCAGCTTGGAGGCGGGGTCCACTGAAGCTTTCTTT	CASSLEAGSTEAFF
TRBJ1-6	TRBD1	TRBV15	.	TGTGCCACCAGCAGGGGACAGGGCGGGAATTCACCCCTCCACTTT	CATSRGQGGNSPLHF
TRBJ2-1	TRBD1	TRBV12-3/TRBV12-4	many	TGTGCCAGCAGTTTACAGGGGGCTCTGGACAATGAGCAGTTCTTC	CASSLQGALDNEQFF
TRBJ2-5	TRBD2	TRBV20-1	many	TGCAGCGGGGCTAGCGGAAGTCCGGAGACCCAGTACTTC	CSGASGSPETQYF
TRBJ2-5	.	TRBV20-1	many	TGCAGTGCTAGAGACGAAGTCCGTGATCAAGAGACCCAGTACTTC	CSARDEVRDQETQYF
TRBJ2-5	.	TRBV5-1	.	TGCGCCAGCAGCATCGGGAACCTTCAAGAGACCCAGTACTTC	CASSIGNLQETQYF
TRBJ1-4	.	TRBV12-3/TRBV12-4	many	TGTGCCAGCAACACAGTGGGTGAAAAACTGTTTTTT	CASNTVGEKLFF
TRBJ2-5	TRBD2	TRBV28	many	TGTGCCAGCAGTCCCCCCCGACTAGCGGGAGTTAGGAAGACCCAGTACTTC	CASSPPRLAGVRKTQYF
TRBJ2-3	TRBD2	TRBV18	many	TGTGCCAGCTCACCCGGAATAGCGGGAGGGGTCACAGATACGCAGTATTTT	CASSPGIAGGVTDTQYF
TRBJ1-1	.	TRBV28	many	TGTGCCAGCAGTGCGTACGGGGACACTGAAGCTTTCTTT	CASSAYGDTEAFF
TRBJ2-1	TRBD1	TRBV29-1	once	TGCAGCGTTGATGGGGACAGCTCCTACAATGAGCAGTTCTTC	CSVDGDSSYNEQFF
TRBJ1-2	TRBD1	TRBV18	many	TGTGCCAGCTCACCATATGGGGACAGAGAAAACTATGGCTACACCTTC	CASSPYGDRENYGYTF
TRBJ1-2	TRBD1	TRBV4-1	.	TGCGCCAGCAGCTGGTCCGGGGACAGGGAGAAGGCGAACTATGGCTACACCTTC	CASSWSGDREKANYGYTF
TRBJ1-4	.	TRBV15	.	TGTGCCACCAGCGTTAGTCCCGGGACTAATGAAAAACTGTTTTTT	CATSVSPGTNEKLFF
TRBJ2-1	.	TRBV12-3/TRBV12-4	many	TGTGCCAGCAGTTTTCAGCCCGTTGAGCAGTTCTTC	CASSFQPVEQFF
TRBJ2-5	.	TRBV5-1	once	TGCGCCAGCAGCTTGATACAGGACGGGGAGACCCAGTACTTC	CASSLIQDGETQYF
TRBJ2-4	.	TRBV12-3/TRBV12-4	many	TGTGCCAGCAGTTTGGATTGGGGTCCCAAAAACATTCAGTACTTC	CASSLDWGPKNIQYF
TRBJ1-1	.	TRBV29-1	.	TGCAACGCTGCTCCCCGACTGAACACTGAAGCTTTCTTT	CNAAPRLNTEAFF
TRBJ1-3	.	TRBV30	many	TGTGCCTGGAGTGTACTTGGATTGCACTCTGGAAACACCATATATTTT	CAWSVLGLHSGNTIYF
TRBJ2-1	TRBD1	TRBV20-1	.	TGCAGTGCCACCGGGACAGGGGCCTACGAGCAGTTCTTC	CSATGTGAYEQFF
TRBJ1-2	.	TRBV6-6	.	TGTGCCAGCAGTTACCAAGAAGATCTGGGCAGACGATATGGCTACACCTTC	CASSYQEDLGRRYGYTF
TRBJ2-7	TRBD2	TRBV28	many	TGTGCCAGCAGTAGGGAGGGACTGAACTACGAGCAGTACTTC	CASSREGLNYEQYF
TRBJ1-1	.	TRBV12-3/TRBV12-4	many	TGTGCCAGCAGTTTATTGAGTAGGGAGAACACTGAAGCTTTCTTT	CASSLLSRENTEAFF
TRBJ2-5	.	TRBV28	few	TGTGCCAGCAGTCCTGCGGCACGGGGAGAGACCCAGTACTTC	CASSPAARGETQYF
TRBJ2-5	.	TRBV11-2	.	TGTGCCAGCAGCGTAGATCTCGACCAAGAGACCCAGTACTTC	CASSVDLDQETQYF
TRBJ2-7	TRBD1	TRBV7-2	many	TGTGCCAGCAGCCCGATTCGGAGGCCAGGGGGTATCAGCGAGCAGTACTTC	CASSPIRRPGGISEQYF
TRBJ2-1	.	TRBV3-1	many	TGTGCCAGCAGCCGATACAGGACCAATGAGCAGTTCTTC	CASSRYRTNEQFF
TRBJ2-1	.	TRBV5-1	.	TGCGCCAGCAGCTTGGAAACAGGATCCCTCTACAATGAGCAGTTCTTC	CASSLETGSLYNEQFF
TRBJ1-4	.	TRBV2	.	TGTGCCGGGGCCCGAGAGGGACAAGTTAATGAAAAACTGTTTTTT	CAGAREGQVNEKLFF
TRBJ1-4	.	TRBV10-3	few	TGTGCCACCATGGACAGTTTTATGGAACTGTTTTTT	CATMDSFMELFF
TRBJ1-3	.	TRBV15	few	TGTGCCACCAGCAGAGATCGAGCAGTCTCTGGAAACACCATATATTTT	CATSRDRAVSGNTIYF
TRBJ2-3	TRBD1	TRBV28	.	TGTGCCAGCAGTTTAAACCCGGGACAGGGGGCAGATACGCAGTATTTT	CASSLNPGQGADTQYF
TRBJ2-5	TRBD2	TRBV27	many	TGTGCCAGCAGTGGGGGGACTAGCGGGCAAGAGACCCAGTACTTC	CASSGGTSGQETQYF
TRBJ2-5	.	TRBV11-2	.	TGTGCCAGCAGCCCCCGGGCGTCCCTCCGAGGGGTCCAGTACTTC	CASSPRASLRGVQYF
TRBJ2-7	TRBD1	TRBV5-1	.	TGCGCCAGCAGCTTGGTCCAGACAGGGGGCAACGAGCAGTACTTC	CASSLVQTGGNEQYF
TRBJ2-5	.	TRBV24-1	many	TGTGCCCCACGTACAGGGTACGGAGAGACCCAGTACTTC	CAPRTGYGETQYF
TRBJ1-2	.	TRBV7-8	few	TGTGCCAGCAGCTTAGTTCAGGGACCCTATGGCTACACCTTC	CASSLVQGPYGYTF
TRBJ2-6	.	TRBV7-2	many	TGTGCCAGCAGCTTAGACGGGCTCTCTGGGGCCAACGTCCTGACTTTC	CASSLDGLSGANVLTF
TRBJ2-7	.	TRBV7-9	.	TGTGCCAGCAGCTTAGAAGGGTCCCAATCAGGAAGCGAGCAGTACTTC	CASSLEGSQSGSEQYF
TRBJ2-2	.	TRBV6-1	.	TGTGCCACATATCAGAGTACGAACACCGGGGAGCTGTTTTTT	CATYQSTNTGELFF
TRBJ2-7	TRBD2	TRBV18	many	TGTGCCAGCTCACCACGAGGACTAGCGGGAGGAACCTACGAGCAGTACTTC	CASSPRGLAGGTYEQYF
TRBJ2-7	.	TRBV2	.	TGTGCCAGCAGTGAAGCGGAAAACAAGCAGTACTTC	CASSEAENKQYF